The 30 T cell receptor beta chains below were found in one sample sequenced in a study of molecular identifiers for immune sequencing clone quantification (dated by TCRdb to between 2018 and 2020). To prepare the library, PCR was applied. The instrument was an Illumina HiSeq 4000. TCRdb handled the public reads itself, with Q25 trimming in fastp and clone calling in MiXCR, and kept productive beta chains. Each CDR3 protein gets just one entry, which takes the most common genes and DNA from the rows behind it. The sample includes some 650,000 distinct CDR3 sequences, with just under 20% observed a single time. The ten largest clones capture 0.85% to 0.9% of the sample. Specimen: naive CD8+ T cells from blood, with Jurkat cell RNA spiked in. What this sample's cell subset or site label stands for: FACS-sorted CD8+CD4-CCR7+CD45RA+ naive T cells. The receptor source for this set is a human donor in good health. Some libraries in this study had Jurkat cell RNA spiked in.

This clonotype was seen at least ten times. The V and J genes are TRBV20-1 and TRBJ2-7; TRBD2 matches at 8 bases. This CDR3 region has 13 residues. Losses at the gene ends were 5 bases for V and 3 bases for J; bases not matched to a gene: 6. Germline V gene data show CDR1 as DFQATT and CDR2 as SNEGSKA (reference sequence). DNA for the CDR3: TGCAGTGCTTCCAGCGGGAGTATCTACGAGCAGTACTTC. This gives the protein CSASSGSIYEQYF.

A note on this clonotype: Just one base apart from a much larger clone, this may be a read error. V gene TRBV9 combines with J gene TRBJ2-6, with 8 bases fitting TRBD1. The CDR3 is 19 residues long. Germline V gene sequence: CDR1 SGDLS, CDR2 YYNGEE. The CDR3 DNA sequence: TGTGCCAGCAGCCGTAATCCGGGACAGGCAACCTCTGGGGCCAACGTCCTGGCTTTC. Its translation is CASSRNPGQATSGANVLAF.

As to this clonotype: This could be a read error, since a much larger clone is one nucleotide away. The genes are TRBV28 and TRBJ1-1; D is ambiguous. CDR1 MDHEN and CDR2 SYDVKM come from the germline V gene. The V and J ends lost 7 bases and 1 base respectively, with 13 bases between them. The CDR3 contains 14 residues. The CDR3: CASILGLSNTEAFF. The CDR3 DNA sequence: TGTGCCAGCATCCTCGGGCTATCGAACACTGAAGCTTTCTTT.

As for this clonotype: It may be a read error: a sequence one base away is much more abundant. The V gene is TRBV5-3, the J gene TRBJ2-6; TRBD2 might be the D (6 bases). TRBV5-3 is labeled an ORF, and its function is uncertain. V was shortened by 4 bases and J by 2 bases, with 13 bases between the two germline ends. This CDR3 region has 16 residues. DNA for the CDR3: TGTGCCAGAAGCCACAGGCGGGGCCCTGGGGCCAACGTCCTGACTTTC. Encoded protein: CARSHRRGPGANVLTF.

The CDR3 here is CAIMTNTGELFF. CDR3 in DNA: TGTGCCATCATGACCAACACCGGGGAGCTGTTTTTT. The chain employs TRBV10-3 and TRBJ2-2; D remains unclear. The V end lost 7 bases, the J end lost 2 bases, and 5 bases lay between the germline ends. The CDR3 extends over 12 amino acids. The germline V gene encodes CDR1 ENHRY and CDR2 SYGVKD.

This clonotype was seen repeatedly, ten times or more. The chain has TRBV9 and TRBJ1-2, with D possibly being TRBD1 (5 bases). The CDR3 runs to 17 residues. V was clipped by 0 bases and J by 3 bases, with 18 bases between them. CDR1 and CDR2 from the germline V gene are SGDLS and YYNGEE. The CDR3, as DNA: TGTGCCAGCAGCGTAGAAGAGGGGAATGTAGACTACTATGGCTACACCTTC. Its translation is CASSVEEGNVDYYGYTF.

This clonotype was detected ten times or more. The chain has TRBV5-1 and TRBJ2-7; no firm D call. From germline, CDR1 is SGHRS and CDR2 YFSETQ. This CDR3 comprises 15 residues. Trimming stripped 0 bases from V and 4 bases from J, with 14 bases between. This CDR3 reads CASSLASRNPYEQYF. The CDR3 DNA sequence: TGCGCCAGCAGCTTGGCCTCCAGGAACCCTTACGAGCAGTACTTC.

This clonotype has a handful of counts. The CDR3 nucleotides are TGTGCCAGCAGCACCCTCGGGCAGTACTACGAGCAGTACTTC. Its translation is CASSTLGQYYEQYF. V and J are TRBV27 and TRBJ2-7; no definite D call. The CDR3 covers 14 residues. V gave up 6 bases and J gave up 3 bases, with 15 bases separating them. The germline gives CDR1 MNHEY, CDR2 SMNVEV (reference sequence).

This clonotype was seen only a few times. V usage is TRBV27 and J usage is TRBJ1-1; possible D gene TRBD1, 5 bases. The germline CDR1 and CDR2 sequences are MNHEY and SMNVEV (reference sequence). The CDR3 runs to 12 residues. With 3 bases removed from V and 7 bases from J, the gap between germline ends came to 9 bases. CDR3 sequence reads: CASSFSGDEAFF. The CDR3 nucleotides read TGTGCCAGCAGTTTTTCGGGGGATGAAGCTTTCTTT.

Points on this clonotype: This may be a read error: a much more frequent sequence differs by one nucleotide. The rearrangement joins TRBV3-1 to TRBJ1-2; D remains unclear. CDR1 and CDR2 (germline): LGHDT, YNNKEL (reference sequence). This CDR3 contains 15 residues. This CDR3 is CAGSQGTLPIGGYTF. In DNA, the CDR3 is TGTGCCGGCAGCCAAGGCACTCTCCCAATTGGGGGCTACACCTTC.

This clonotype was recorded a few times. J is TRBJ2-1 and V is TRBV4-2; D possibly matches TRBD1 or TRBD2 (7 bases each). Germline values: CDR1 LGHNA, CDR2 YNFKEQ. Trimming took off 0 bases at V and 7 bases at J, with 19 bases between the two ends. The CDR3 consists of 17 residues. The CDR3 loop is CASSQEHLGRGRNEQFF. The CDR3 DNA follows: TGTGCCAGCAGCCAAGAGCACCTGGGGAGGGGGCGGAATGAGCAGTTCTTC.

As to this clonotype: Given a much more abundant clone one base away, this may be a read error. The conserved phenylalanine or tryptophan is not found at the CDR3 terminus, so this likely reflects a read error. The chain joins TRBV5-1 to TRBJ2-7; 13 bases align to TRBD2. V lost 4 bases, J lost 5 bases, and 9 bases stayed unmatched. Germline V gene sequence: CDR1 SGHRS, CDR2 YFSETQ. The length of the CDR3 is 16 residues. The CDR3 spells CASSPSWTSGGHEQYL. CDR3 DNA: TGCGCCAGCAGCCCCTCCTGGACTAGCGGGGGTCACGAGCAGTACCTC.

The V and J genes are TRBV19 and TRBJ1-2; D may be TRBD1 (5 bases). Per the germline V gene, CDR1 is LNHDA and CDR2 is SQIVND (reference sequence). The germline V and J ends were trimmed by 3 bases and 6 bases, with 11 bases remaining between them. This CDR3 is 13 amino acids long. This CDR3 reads CASSIAGIDGYTF. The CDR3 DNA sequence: TGTGCCAGTAGTATTGCAGGGATCGATGGCTACACCTTC.

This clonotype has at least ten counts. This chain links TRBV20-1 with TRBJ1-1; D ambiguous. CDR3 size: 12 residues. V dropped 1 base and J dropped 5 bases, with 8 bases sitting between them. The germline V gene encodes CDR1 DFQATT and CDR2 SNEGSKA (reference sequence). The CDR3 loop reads CSARGLETEAFF. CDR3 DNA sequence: TGCAGTGCTAGAGGATTGGAAACTGAAGCTTTCTTT.

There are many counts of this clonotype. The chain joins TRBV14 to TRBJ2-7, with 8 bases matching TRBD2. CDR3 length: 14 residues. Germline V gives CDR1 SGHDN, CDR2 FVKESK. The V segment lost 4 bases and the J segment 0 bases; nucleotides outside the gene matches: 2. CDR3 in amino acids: CASSPGLGSYEQYF. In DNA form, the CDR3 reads TGTGCCAGCAGCCCGGGACTAGGCTCCTACGAGCAGTACTTC.

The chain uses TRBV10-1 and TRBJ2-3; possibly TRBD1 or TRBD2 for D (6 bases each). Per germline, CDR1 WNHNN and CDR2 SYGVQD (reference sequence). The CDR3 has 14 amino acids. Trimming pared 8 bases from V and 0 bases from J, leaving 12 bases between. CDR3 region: CASRGPSSTDTQYF. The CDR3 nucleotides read TGCGCCAGCCGGGGGCCATCTAGCACAGATACGCAGTATTTT.

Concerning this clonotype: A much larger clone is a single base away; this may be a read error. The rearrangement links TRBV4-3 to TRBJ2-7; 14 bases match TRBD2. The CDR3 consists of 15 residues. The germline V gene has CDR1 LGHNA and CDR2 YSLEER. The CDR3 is CASSQGTSGRYEQCF. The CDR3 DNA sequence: TGCGCCAGCAGCCAAGGGACTAGCGGGAGGTACGAGCAGTGCTTC.

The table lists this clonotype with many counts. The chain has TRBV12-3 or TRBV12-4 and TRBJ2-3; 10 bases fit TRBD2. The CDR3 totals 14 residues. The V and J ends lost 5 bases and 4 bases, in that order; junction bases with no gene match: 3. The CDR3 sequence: CASSPSGGADTQYF. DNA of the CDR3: TGTGCCAGCAGTCCCAGCGGGGGGGCAGATACGCAGTATTTT.

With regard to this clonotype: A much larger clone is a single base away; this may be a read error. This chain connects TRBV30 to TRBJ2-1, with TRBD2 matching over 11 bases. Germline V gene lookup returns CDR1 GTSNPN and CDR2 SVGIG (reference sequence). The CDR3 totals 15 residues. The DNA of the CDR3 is TGTGCCTGGGGTGTACTAGCGGGAGTTTTAGGTGAGCAGTTCTTC. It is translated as CAWGVLAGVLGEQFF.

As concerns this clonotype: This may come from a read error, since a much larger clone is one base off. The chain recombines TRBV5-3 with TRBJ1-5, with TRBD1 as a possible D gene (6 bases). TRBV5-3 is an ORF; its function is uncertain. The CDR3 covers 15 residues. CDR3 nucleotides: TGTGCCAGCAGCTTGGAAGGGACATATCATCAGCCCCAGCATTTT. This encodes CASSLEGTYHQPQHF.

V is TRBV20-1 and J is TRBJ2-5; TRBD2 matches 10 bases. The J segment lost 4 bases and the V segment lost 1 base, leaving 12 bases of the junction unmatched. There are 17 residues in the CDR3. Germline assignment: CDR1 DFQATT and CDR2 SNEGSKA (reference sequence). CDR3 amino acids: CSARGTRSGGALETQYF. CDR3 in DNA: TGCAGTGCTAGAGGGACTAGAAGCGGGGGGGCCTTAGAGACCCAGTACTTC.

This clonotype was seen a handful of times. CDR3 DNA: TGTGCCAGCATCGAGTCCCCGACTAGTCGTTATCTGGGCGATGAGCAGTTCTTC. Translating it yields CASIESPTSRYLGDEQFF. The chain is built from TRBV11-2 and TRBJ2-1; tentative D call: TRBD2 (6 bases). This CDR3 has 18 residues. Germline values: CDR1 SGHAT, CDR2 FQNNGV. V was clipped by 7 bases and J by 8 bases, with 30 bases between them.

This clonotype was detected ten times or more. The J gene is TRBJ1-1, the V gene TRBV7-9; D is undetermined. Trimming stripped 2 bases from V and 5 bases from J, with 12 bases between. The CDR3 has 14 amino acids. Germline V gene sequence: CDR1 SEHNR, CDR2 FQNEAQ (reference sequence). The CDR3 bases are TGTGCCAGCAGCTTAATTGAGGGAGGAACTGAAGCTTTCTTT. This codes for CASSLIEGGTEAFF.

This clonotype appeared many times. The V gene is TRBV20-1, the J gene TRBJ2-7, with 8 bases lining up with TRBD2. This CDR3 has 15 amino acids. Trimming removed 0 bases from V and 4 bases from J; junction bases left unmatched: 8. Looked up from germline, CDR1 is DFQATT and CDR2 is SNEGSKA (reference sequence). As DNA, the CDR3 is TGCAGTGCTAGAGATCCTGAGACTAGCGTTTACGAGCAGTACTTC. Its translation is CSARDPETSVYEQYF.

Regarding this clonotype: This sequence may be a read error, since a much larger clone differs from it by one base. As DNA, the CDR3 is TGTGCCAGCAGTTACCCAGGGACAAAGAACACCGGGGAGCTGTTTTTT. Protein product: CASSYPGTKNTGELFF. The rearrangement joins TRBV6-2 or TRBV6-3 to TRBJ2-2; D is perhaps TRBD1 (6 bases). V was trimmed by 2 bases and J by 1 base, leaving 11 bases between them. CDR3 size: 16 residues. Germline CDR1 and CDR2: MNHEY and SVGEGT.

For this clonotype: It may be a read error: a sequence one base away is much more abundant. This CDR3 is CASSQTGGRASYEQHF. CDR3 sequence (DNA): TGTGCCAGCAGCCAAACGGGCGGGAGGGCCTCCTACGAGCAGCACTTC. V gene TRBV7-9 combines with J gene TRBJ2-7; 9 bases align to TRBD2. Germline V gene lookup returns CDR1 SEHNR and CDR2 FQNEAQ (reference sequence). This CDR3 has 16 amino acids.

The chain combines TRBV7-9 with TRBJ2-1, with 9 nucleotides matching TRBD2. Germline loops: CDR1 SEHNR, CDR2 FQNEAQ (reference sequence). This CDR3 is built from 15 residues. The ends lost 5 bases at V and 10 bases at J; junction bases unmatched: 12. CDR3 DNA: TGTGCCAGCAGCCCCTTAGCGGGGGATCAATTGGAGCAGTTCTTC. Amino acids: CASSPLAGDQLEQFF. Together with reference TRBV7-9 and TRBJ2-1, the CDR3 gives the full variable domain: DTGVSQNPRHKITKRGQNVTFRCDPISEHNRLYWYRQTLGQGPEFLTYFQNEAQLEKSRLLSDRFSAERPKGSFSTLEIQRTEQGDSAMYLCASSPLAGDQLEQFFGPGTRLTVL.

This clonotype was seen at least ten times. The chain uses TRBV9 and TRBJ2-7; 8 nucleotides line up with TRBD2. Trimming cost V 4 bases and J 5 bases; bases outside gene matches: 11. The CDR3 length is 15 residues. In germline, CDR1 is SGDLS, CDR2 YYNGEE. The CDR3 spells CASSPGRDMLHEQYF. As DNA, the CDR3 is TGTGCCAGCAGCCCCGGGAGGGATATGCTCCACGAGCAGTACTTC.

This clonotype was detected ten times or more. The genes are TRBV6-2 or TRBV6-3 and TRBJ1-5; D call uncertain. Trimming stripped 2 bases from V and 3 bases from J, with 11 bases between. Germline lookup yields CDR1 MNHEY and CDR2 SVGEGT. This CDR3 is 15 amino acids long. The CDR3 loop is CASSYGLSINQPQHF. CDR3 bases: TGTGCCAGCAGTTACGGTTTGTCCATCAATCAGCCCCAGCATTTT.

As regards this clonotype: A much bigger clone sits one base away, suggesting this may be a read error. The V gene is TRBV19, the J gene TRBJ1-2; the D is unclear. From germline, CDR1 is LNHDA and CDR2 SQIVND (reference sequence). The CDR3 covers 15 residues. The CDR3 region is CDSSADDGIPYGYTF. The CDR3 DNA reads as TGTGACAGTAGCGCCGACGACGGAATACCCTATGGCTACACCTTC.